The entry below gives a single TCR beta chain sequence along with its context. Its antigen is not known. Each patient experienced a relapse that followed autologous stem cell transplantation, and brentuximab vedotin exposure varied. Libraries were prepared by immunoSEQ multiplex PCR; TCRdb keeps only in-frame clonotypes and omits some of them. The sample shows 95,000 or so clones, roughly 84% of them seen only once. The data stem from a study of PD-1 blockade in classical Hodgkin lymphoma. CDR1 is LNHDA, CDR2 SQIVND, per germline (reference sequence). The CDR3 spans 15 residues. V lost 3 bases to trimming and J lost 1 base, with 11 bases between them. Whole-study results and caveats: Newly diagnosed patients were reported to exhibit reduced baseline TCR diversity relative to healthy donors. A significant rise in TCR diversity by C4D1 was seen for CD4+ but not CD8+ cells.

The genes are TRBV19 and TRBJ2-3; no clear D. The sequence came from a human donor with classical Hodgkin lymphoma. This specimen consisted of peripheral blood mononuclear cells (PBMCs), obtained at baseline. In nucleotides, the CDR3 is TGTGCCAGTAGTATGGTTGGGGTAGGCACAGATACGCAGTATTTT. Its translation: CASSMVGVGTDTQYF.